This TCR beta chain originates from a study of blood T cells in healthy people across ages. Through a sample-barcoded 5' primer and a J-beta primer mix, a second PCR was run for roughly 6 to 12 cycles. MiXCR was run by TCRdb on the 5' RACE reads, yielding one entry per CDR3 protein. The data hold 700,000 to 950,000 distinct CDR3 sequences, with about three fifths observed a single time. This TCR was recovered from a man under 40 in good health. The specimen was blood.

As DNA, the CDR3 is TGCGCCAGCAGCTCGCCTGCGAGCGGGAGCTCCTACAATGAGCAGTTCTTC. Amino acids: CASSSPASGSSYNEQFF. This sequence joins TRBV5-1 and TRBJ2-1; 8 bases map to TRBD2. Per the germline V gene, CDR1 is SGHRS and CDR2 is YFSETQ. The CDR3 contains 17 residues. Trimming took 3 bases from V and 0 from J; bases not matched to a gene: 8.